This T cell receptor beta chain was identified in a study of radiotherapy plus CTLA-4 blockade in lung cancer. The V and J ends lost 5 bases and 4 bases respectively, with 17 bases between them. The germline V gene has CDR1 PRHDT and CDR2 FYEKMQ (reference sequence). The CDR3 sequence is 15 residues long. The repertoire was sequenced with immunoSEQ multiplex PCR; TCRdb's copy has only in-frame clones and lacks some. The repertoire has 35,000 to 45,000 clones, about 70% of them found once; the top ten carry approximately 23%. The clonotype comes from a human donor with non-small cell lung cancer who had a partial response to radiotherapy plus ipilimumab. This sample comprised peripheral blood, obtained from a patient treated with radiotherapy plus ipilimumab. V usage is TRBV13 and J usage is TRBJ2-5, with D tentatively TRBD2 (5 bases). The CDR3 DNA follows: TGTGCCAGCAGCCCTAGGGCGAGGGCGGGAGAGACCCAGTACTTC. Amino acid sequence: CASSPRARAGETQYF.